This T cell receptor (beta chain) was retrieved from a study of blood T cells in healthy people across ages. Then a second PCR, running about 6 to 11 cycles, was carried out with a sample-barcoded 5' primer and a J-beta primer mix. A template-switch adaptor with 12 random nucleotides tagged each cDNA molecule. TCRdb ran MiXCR on the 5' RACE reads and lists one entry per CDR3 protein. This sample carries about 1.4 million distinct CDR3 sequences, approximately 59% of them seen once, and the ten largest clones take 6.5% to 8%. This CDR3 has 14 amino acids. V lost 7 bases, J lost 3 bases, and 15 bases lay in between. The germline V gene encodes CDR1 MNHEY and CDR2 SVGEGT.

The receptor was derived from a man younger than 30 in good health. The chain recombines TRBV6-2 or TRBV6-3 with TRBJ1-1, with D perhaps TRBD1 (5 bases). Sequencing input: blood. CDR3 protein: CASTNVRVYTEAFF. The CDR3 DNA reads as TGTGCCAGCACGAACGTCAGGGTTTACACTGAAGCTTTCTTT.